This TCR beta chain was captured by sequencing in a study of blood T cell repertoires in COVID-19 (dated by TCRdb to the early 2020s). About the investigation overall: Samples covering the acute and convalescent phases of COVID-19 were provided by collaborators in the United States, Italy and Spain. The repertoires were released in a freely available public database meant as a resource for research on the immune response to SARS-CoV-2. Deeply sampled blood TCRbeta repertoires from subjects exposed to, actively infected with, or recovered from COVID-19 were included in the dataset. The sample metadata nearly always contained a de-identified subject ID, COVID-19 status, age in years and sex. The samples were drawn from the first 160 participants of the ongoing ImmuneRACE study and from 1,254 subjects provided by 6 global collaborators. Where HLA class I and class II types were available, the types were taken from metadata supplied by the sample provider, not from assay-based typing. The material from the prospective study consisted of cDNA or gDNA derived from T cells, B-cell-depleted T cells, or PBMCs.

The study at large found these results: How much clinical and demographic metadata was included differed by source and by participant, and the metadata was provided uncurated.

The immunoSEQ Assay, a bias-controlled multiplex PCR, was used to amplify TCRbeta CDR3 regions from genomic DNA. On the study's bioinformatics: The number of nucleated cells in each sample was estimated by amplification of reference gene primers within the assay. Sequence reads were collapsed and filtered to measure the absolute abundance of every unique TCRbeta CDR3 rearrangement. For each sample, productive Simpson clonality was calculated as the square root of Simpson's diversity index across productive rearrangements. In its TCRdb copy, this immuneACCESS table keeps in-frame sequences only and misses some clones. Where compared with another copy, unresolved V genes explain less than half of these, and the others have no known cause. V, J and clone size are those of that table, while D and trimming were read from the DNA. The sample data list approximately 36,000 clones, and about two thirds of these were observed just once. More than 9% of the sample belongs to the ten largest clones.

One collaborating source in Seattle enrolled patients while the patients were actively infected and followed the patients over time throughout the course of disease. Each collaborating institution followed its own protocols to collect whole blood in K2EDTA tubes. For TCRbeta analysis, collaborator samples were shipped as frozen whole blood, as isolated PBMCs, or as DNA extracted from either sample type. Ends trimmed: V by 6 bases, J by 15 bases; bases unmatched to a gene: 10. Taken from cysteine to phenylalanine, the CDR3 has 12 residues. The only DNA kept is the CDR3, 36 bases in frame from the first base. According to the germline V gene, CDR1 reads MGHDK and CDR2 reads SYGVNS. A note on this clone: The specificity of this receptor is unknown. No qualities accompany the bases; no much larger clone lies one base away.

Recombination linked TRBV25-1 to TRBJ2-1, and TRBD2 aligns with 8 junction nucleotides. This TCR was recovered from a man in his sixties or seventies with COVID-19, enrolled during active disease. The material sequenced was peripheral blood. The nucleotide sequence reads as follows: TGTGCCAGCAGGGGAAGCGGGACTAGTTTGTTCTTC. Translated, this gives CASRGSGTSLFF.